These 10 T cell receptor beta chains share one sample of origin, sequenced in a study of control samples from healthy donors and cancer patients. Libraries were prepared by immunoSEQ multiplex PCR; TCRdb keeps only in-frame clonotypes and omits some of them. Among over 200,000 clones listed, over 70% were seen once. The sample consisted of PBMCs. These receptors came from a woman aged 55-70 years with lung cancer.

The chain carries TRBV6-4 and TRBJ2-1; D unresolved. This CDR3 spans 18 amino acids. Germline lookup yields CDR1 MRHNA and CDR2 SNTAGT. V lost 4 bases and J lost 11, with 30 bases in between. CDR3 DNA: TGTGCCAGCAGTGTTCCGAGGACCTCTATCGATCCCCTTGATAAGCAGTTCTTC. Its translation is CASSVPRTSIDPLDKQFF.

The chain recombines TRBV19 with TRBJ1-1, with D hard to call. Trimming removed 3 bases at V and 1 base at J, with 6 bases between. The CDR3 spans 13 residues. CDR1 is LNHDA, CDR2 SQIVND, per germline (reference sequence). CDR3 nucleotide sequence: TGTGCCAGTAGTATCGGCAGGAACACTGAAGCTTTCTTT. Residues: CASSIGRNTEAFF.

A single count supports this clone. The gene calls are TRBV9 and TRBJ2-6; D ambiguous. The germline gives CDR1 SGDLS, CDR2 YYNGEE. CDR3 length equals 15 residues. Trimming cost V 0 bases and J 1 base, with 5 bases left between them. CDR3 nucleotides: TGTGCCAGCAGCGTAGCCGGGTCTGGGGCCAACGTCCTGACTTTC. Translating it yields CASSVAGSGANVLTF. Full variable domain (remainder filled in from reference TRBV9 and TRBJ2-6): DSGVTQTPKHLITATGQRVTLRCSPRSGDLSVYWYQQSLDQGLQFLIQYYNGEERAKGNILERFSAQQFPDLHSELNLSSLELGDSALYFCASSVAGSGANVLTFGAGSRLTVL.

The chain links TRBV19 to TRBJ1-1; D unclear. Trimming left V 9 bases short and J 0 bases short, with 11 bases between. CDR3 length: 13 residues. From germline, CDR1 is LNHDA and CDR2 SQIVND (reference sequence). CDR3 bases: TGTGCCAGCGCCTATTACGTGAACACTGAAGCTTTCTTT. Its translation is CASAYYVNTEAFF.

This chain links TRBV24-1 with TRBJ2-7, with D unresolved. Germline V lookup: CDR1 KGHDR, CDR2 SFDVKD. Trimming took off 3 bases at V and 7 bases at J, with 12 bases between the two ends. The CDR3 has 13 residues. CDR3 bases: TGTGCCACCAGTGATCCGAACGGGTTAGAGCAGTACTTC. Protein: CATSDPNGLEQYF.

The chain links TRBV4-1 to TRBJ2-6, with D possibly TRBD2 on 5 matching bases. CDR3 length: 16 residues. CDR1 and CDR2 from the germline V gene are MGHRA and YSYEKL. V was shortened by 4 bases and J by 3 bases, with 13 bases between the two germline ends. CDR3 bases: TGCGCCAGCAGCCGGTGGAAGGGAGATGGGGCCAACGTCCTGACTTTC. Translation: CASSRWKGDGANVLTF.

The chain uses TRBV4-1 and TRBJ2-5; D unclear. The CDR3 contains 13 residues. Germline V gene sequence: CDR1 MGHRA, CDR2 YSYEKL. V lost 1 base and J lost 3, with 6 bases in between. CDR3 residues: CASSQGTEETQYF. CDR3 in DNA: TGCGCCAGCAGCCAAGGAACGGAAGAGACCCAGTACTTC.

This clone showed up just a few times. This chain links TRBV7-9 with TRBJ2-2; D gene ambiguous. CDR3 size: 14 residues. The ends were cut back, 6 bases at V and 3 bases at J, with 11 bases in the middle. The germline gives CDR1 SEHNR, CDR2 FQNEAQ (reference sequence). CDR3 in DNA: TGTGCCAGCAGGGCCCCGATCGACACCGGGGAGCTGTTTTTT. It translates to CASRAPIDTGELFF.

The chain couples TRBV6-1 to TRBJ1-5; 8 nucleotides align to TRBD1. The CDR3 length is 15 residues. V shed 3 bases, J shed 7 bases, and the junction held 8 bases outside the gene matches. Germline-derived CDR1 and CDR2 are MNHNS and SASEGT. The CDR3: CASSDPSGGGQPQHF. In DNA form, the CDR3 reads TGTGCCAGCAGTGATCCCTCAGGGGGCGGCCAGCCCCAGCATTTT.

V and J are TRBV3-1 (or the pseudogene TRBV3-2) and TRBJ2-1; the D is unclear. The V end lost 1 base, the J end lost 10 bases, and 5 bases lay between the germline ends. Germline CDR1 reads LGHDT; CDR2 reads YNNKEL (reference sequence). The CDR3 is 11 residues long. In DNA, the CDR3 is TGTGCCAGCAGCCAAGTTAGGGAGCAGTTCTTC. It translates to CASSQVREQFF.